The rows below give T cell receptor beta chains drawn from one sample of a study of blood T cell repertoires in COVID-19. Only in-frame clones appear in the TCRdb table, and some are missing; sequencing was by immunoSEQ multiplex PCR. The table has 90,000 to 120,000 clones, 91% seen once. Sequencing was carried out using peripheral blood. Receptor source: a human donor in a cohort sampled during active COVID-19. CDR3s include the opening cysteine and the closing phenylalanine or tryptophan. The D gene is left open where the match is weak. Not every row has a clone size; where given, it reads once, few, many or a size class.

d_gene: TRBD1
j_gene: TRBJ1-6
abundance: NA
v_gene: TRBV2
CDR3aa: CASSARDRGYSPLHF
CDR3nt: TGTGCCAGCAGTGCTAGGGACAGGGGTTATTCACCCCTCCACTTT

d_gene: TRBD2
j_gene: TRBJ2-5
abundance: NA
v_gene: TRBV9
CDR3aa: CASSVAGGGFGETQYF
CDR3nt: TGTGCCAGCAGCGTAGCGGGGGGGGGCTTTGGAGAGACCCAGTACTTC

d_gene: NA
j_gene: TRBJ2-3
abundance: once
v_gene: TRBV24-1
CDR3aa: CATSLGGSTDTQYF
CDR3nt: TGTGCCACTTCGCTGGGCGGGAGCACAGATACGCAGTATTTT

d_gene: NA
j_gene: TRBJ1-2
abundance: NA
v_gene: TRBV14
CDR3aa: CASSQFFDGYTF
CDR3nt: TGTGCCAGCAGCCAGTTTTTCGATGGCTACACCTTC

d_gene: TRBD1
j_gene: TRBJ2-7
abundance: NA
v_gene: TRBV19
CDR3aa: CASYNRGESEQYF
CDR3nt: TGTGCCAGTTATAACAGGGGGGAAAGCGAGCAGTACTTC

d_gene: TRBD1
j_gene: TRBJ2-2
abundance: NA
v_gene: TRBV6-5
CDR3aa: CASSYVADRVAGELFF
CDR3nt: TGTGCCAGCAGTTATGTGGCCGACAGGGTAGCCGGGGAGCTGTTTTTT

d_gene: TRBD2
j_gene: TRBJ2-2
abundance: NA
v_gene: TRBV9
CDR3aa: CASNSGDTGELFF
CDR3nt: TGTGCCAGCAATAGCGGGGACACCGGGGAGCTGTTTTTT

d_gene: NA
j_gene: TRBJ2-7
abundance: NA
v_gene: TRBV5-3
CDR3aa: CARSPGSYEQYF
CDR3nt: TGTGCCAGAAGCCCGGGCTCCTACGAGCAGTACTTC

d_gene: NA
j_gene: TRBJ1-2
abundance: NA
v_gene: TRBV6-5
CDR3aa: CASSPDRDYGYTF
CDR3nt: TGTGCCAGCAGCCCCGACAGAGACTATGGCTACACCTTC

d_gene: TRBD2
j_gene: TRBJ2-2
abundance: NA
v_gene: TRBV9
CDR3aa: CASSVRGSGRTGELFF
CDR3nt: TGTGCCAGCAGCGTAAGAGGTAGCGGGAGAACCGGGGAGCTGTTTTTT

d_gene: TRBD2
j_gene: TRBJ2-2
abundance: once
v_gene: TRBV29-1
CDR3aa: CSVDPGREGASGELFF
CDR3nt: TGCAGCGTTGATCCGGGGCGGGAGGGGGCCTCCGGGGAGCTGTTTTTT

d_gene: NA
j_gene: TRBJ1-1
abundance: NA
v_gene: TRBV11-2
CDR3aa: CASRVNGGRGNTEAFF
CDR3nt: TGTGCCAGCAGAGTAAATGGGGGCAGGGGGAACACTGAAGCTTTCTTT